These 3 T cell receptor beta chains came from one sample sequenced in a study of CD8+CD57+ T cells in acquired aplastic anemia. TCR beta VDJ and CDR3 profiles were obtained from a genomic DNA template. TCRdb analysed the reads with MiXCR anew, one entry per CDR3 protein. This table holds roughly 130,000 distinct CDR3 sequences, around 50% found once. The material sequenced was sorted CD4+, CD8+, or CD8+CD57+ T cells (not recorded which) from PBMCs. These receptors were collected from a human donor in good health, serving as a control.

This clonotype has ten or more counts. The chain couples TRBV2 to TRBJ1-3; weak D call: TRBD1 (5 bases). CDR3 length: 15 amino acids. The germline V gene encodes CDR1 SNHLY and CDR2 FYNNEI. V was clipped by 6 bases and J by 0 bases, with 12 bases between them. This CDR3 is CASRGGTSSGNTIYF. The CDR3 bases are TGTGCCAGCAGGGGGGGGACCTCCTCTGGAAACACCATATATTTT.

There are many counts of this clonotype. This chain joins TRBV4-3 and TRBJ1-1, with 7 bases identical to TRBD1. Germline CDR1 reads LGHNA; CDR2 reads YSLEER. V trimming: 3 bases; J trimming: 11 bases; junction bases outside the gene matches: 9. The length of the CDR3 is 13 residues. The CDR3 DNA reads as TGCGCCAGCAGCCATTCCCGGGACAGTTCGGCTTTCTTT. As protein: CASSHSRDSSAFF.

The table lists this clonotype with a count of one. The genes are TRBV20-1 and TRBJ2-7, with D hard to call. Germline V gene lookup returns CDR1 DFQATT and CDR2 SNEGSKA (reference sequence). The CDR3 is 12 amino acids. V lost 1 base to trimming and J lost 2 bases, with 6 bases between them. The CDR3 is CSARGRAYEQYF. CDR3 DNA sequence: TGCAGTGCTAGAGGAAGGGCCTACGAGCAGTACTTC.